Shown below are 25 T cell receptor beta chains from a single sample sequenced in a study of T cells in women clearing cervical HPV infection. This table comes from immunoSEQ multiplex PCR, and its TCRdb copy is limited to in-frame clones, with some not included. Found here are 25,000 to 35,000 clones; the top ten clones hold approximately 24%. Sequencing was performed on blood buffy coat. All receptors come from a woman aged 18-69 years with a cervical HPV16 infection that either progressed to CIN3+ or cleared (not recorded which).

About this clone itself: The read ends 3 residues shy of where the CDR3 ends; the end is completed using the germline J gene. V is TRBV4-2 and J is TRBJ2-7; D gene uncertain. The CDR3 spans 13 residues. Deletions cut 1 base from V and 0 bases from J, with 4 bases between. The germline gives CDR1 LGHNA, CDR2 YNFKEQ. Incomplete CDR3 DNA: TGTGCCAGCAGCCAAGCCAGCTCCTACGAG. This codes for CASSQASSYE. The complete CDR3 protein is CASSQASSYEQYF.

This CDR3 reads CASSLLYSYEQYF. The sequenced CDR3 bases are TGTGCCAGCAGCTTATTGTACTCCTACGAG. V is TRBV11-3 and J is TRBJ2-7; D call uncertain. The read stops 3 residues short of the end of the CDR3; the missing end is completed from the germline J gene. Germline CDR1 and CDR2: SGHNT and YENEEA. V lost 2 bases and J lost 0, with 5 bases in between. This CDR3 is built from 13 residues.

As regards this clone: The CDR3 end lies 3 residues beyond the end of the read and is filled in from the germline J gene. The chain carries TRBV20-1 and TRBJ1-6, with a weak D call TRBD1 (6 bases). Trimming left V 3 bases short and J 6 bases short, with 18 bases between. Germline CDR1 DFQATT, CDR2 SNEGSKA (reference sequence). The CDR3 loop spans 16 amino acids. The CDR3 DNA, read in part, is TGCAGTGCTAGCAGGCAGGGGACAACCCTTAATTCACCC. This gives the protein CSASRQGTTLNSP. The whole CDR3 protein reads CSASRQGTTLNSPLHF.

Turning to this clone: The read halts 3 residues ahead of the CDR3 end, with the missing end drawn from the germline J gene. J is TRBJ2-5 and V is TRBV12-3 or TRBV12-4; TRBD2 aligns across 7 bases. The V segment lost 5 bases and the J segment 2 bases; nucleotides outside the gene matches: 11. The CDR3 spans 16 residues. The CDR3: CASSGQVSGDQETQYF. Partial CDR3 DNA: TGTGCCAGCAGTGGCCAAGTGAGCGGGGATCAAGAGACC.

In the case of this clone: The read comes to an end 3 residues before the CDR3 does, leaving the germline J gene to fill in the end. The chain combines TRBV5-1 with TRBJ2-1, with D tentatively TRBD1 (6 bases). V lost 1 base, J lost 2 bases, and 13 bases lay in between. The CDR3 consists of 16 residues. CDR1 SGHRS and CDR2 YFSETQ come from the germline V gene. The CDR3 sequence: CASSLRSTGPYNEQFF. CDR3 DNA (partial): TGCGCCAGCAGCTTGCGAAGTACAGGGCCCTACAATGAG.

Worth noting for this clone: The read terminates 3 residues ahead of where the CDR3 ends, so the germline J gene completes it. The V gene is TRBV2, the J gene TRBJ1-1; 8 bases fit TRBD1. J was trimmed by 0 bases and V by 7 bases; bases with no gene match: 10. The length of the CDR3 is 16 residues. Germline V CDR1 and CDR2: SNHLY, FYNNEI. The sequenced part of the CDR3 DNA is TGTGCCAGCATCTCACAGGGGGGACAGTTGAACACTGAA. Residues: CASISQGGQLNTE. The full CDR3 protein reads CASISQGGQLNTEAFF.

Comments on this clone: The sequence runs out 3 residues before the end of the CDR3; the remainder is reconstructed from the germline J gene. The rearrangement joins TRBV30 to TRBJ1-2; D call uncertain. Germline V gene sequence: CDR1 GTSNPN, CDR2 SVGIG (reference sequence). The V end was cut by 3 bases, the J end by 1 base, with 21 bases between. The CDR3 is 17 amino acids. The CDR3 reads CAWRTLSVRGSNYGYTF. The CDR3 DNA, read in part, is TGTGCCTGGAGGACTCTGAGCGTGCGGGGAAGTAACTATGGC. Based on the CDR3 plus reference TRBV30 and TRBJ1-2, the full variable domain is SQTIHQWPATLVQPVGSPLSLECTVEGTSNPNLYWYRQAAGRGLQLLFYSVGIGQISSEVPQNLSASRPQDRQFILSSKKLLLSDSGFYLCAWRTLSVRGSNYGYTFGSGTRLTVV.

On this clone itself: The sequenced fragment ends 3 residues before the CDR3 boundary, so the rest is inferred from the germline J gene. This sequence joins TRBV7-6 and TRBJ1-2, with 10 nucleotides matching TRBD1. This CDR3 contains 16 residues. Per the germline V gene, CDR1 is SGHVS and CDR2 is FNYEAQ. CDR3 residues: CASSPLEDRGMNDYTF. Incomplete CDR3 DNA: TGTGCCAGCAGCCCACTAGAGGACAGGGGGATGAACGAC.

On this clone: The missing CDR3 end, 3 residues past where the read stops, is filled in from the germline J gene. The chain links TRBV5-1 to TRBJ2-1; TRBD2 matches 7 bases. The CDR3 is 14 residues long. The ends lost 7 bases at V and 8 bases at J; junction bases unmatched: 12. Germline CDR1 is SGHRS and CDR2 is YFSETQ. CDR3 DNA (partial): TGCGCCAGCTCGCTCGGGGGGACTCAGGATGAG. Translated: CASSLGGTQDE. The entire CDR3 protein reads CASSLGGTQDEQFF.

About this clone: The sample carries other DNA sequences with the same CDR3. The covered CDR3 bases are TGTGCCAGCTCCCCCCCGGGACAGGTTTTATTGGGTGGCAATGAG. Protein: CASSPPGQVLLGGNE. The whole CDR3 is CASSPPGQVLLGGNEQFF. The genes are TRBV18 and TRBJ2-1, with TRBD1 identical over 8 bases. The CDR3 goes on 3 residues after the read ends, and that part is filled in from the germline J gene. Germline CDR1 is KGHSH and CDR2 is LQKENI. The J segment lost 6 bases and the V segment lost 6 bases, leaving 19 bases of the junction unmatched. The CDR3 runs to 18 residues.

In the case of this clone: Read sequence stops 3 residues before the CDR3 end, and the germline J gene provides the missing end. V gene TRBV29-1 combines with J gene TRBJ2-2; 10 positions agree with TRBD1. V dropped 6 bases and J dropped 5; count of bases not matched to a gene: 9. The CDR3 extends over 15 amino acids. Germline values: CDR1 SQVTM, CDR2 ANQGSEA. The CDR3: CSVGTGTGVTGELFF. CDR3 DNA (partial): TGCAGCGTCGGAACCGGGACAGGGGTGACCGGGGAG.

Notes on this clone: The read ends 3 residues shy of where the CDR3 ends; the end is completed using the germline J gene. The chain employs TRBV10-1 and TRBJ2-1, with D perhaps matching TRBD2 (10 bases). V was trimmed by 11 bases and J by 5 bases, leaving 31 bases between them. Germline V CDR1 and CDR2: WNHNN, SYGVQD (reference sequence). The CDR3 has 18 residues. The CDR3 is CASTGDRVLTSGHNEQFF. The sequenced part of the CDR3 DNA is TGCGCCTCAACAGGGGACAGGGTATTGACTAGCGGGCACAATGAG.

CDR3 in amino acids: CASSPRANEKLFF. The sequenced CDR3 bases are TGCGCCAGCAGCCCCCGGGCTAATGAAAAA. V and J are TRBV5-1 and TRBJ1-4; D is unclear. The DNA ends 3 residues before the CDR3 does, and the rest of the CDR3 is filled in from the germline J gene. V lost 4 bases and J lost 3, with 7 bases in between. CDR3 size: 13 residues. CDR1 is SGHRS, CDR2 YFSETQ, per germline.

With regard to this clone: Sequencing ends 3 residues short of the CDR3 end; the germline J gene provides the rest. The V call is TRBV2, the J call TRBJ2-3; 7 positions agree with TRBD1. Germline V gene sequence: CDR1 SNHLY, CDR2 FYNNEI. This CDR3 comprises 14 residues. CDR3 DNA, as far as it was read: TGTGCCAGCAGTGTCAGGGGGTCCAATCAGCCG. It specifies CASSVRGSNQP. In full, the CDR3 is CASSVRGSNQPQYF.

This CDR3 reads CASSEDLEGLRLFF. CDR3 DNA (partial): TGTGCCAGCAGTGAAGACTTGGAGGGACTCCGA. J is TRBJ1-4 and V is TRBV6-1; possibly TRBD1 for D (5 bases). Read coverage stops 3 residues before the CDR3 terminus; the germline J gene supplies the remainder. CDR1 MNHNS and CDR2 SASEGT come from the germline V gene. The CDR3 totals 14 residues.

A word on this clone: The missing CDR3 end, 3 residues past where the read stops, is filled in from the germline J gene. J is TRBJ2-7 and V is TRBV29-1; 8 nucleotides match TRBD2. The CDR3 spans 15 residues. J gave up 6 bases and V 0 bases, and 10 bases lay outside the gene matches. Germline CDR1 is SQVTM and CDR2 is ANQGSEA. Here the CDR3 reads CSVEESGSFTLEQYF. CDR3 bases read: TGCAGCGTTGAAGAGAGCGGGAGTTTTACCCTCGAG.

About this clone: The read terminates 3 residues before the CDR3 end, so the remaining end is supplied by the germline J gene. The rearrangement links TRBV6-1 to TRBJ1-6; perhaps TRBD1 as D (5 bases). The CDR3 runs to 14 residues. The germline V gene has CDR1 MNHNS and CDR2 SASEGT. Incomplete CDR3 DNA: TGTGCCAGCAGTGAAATGGGGACGGCGGGGTCC. Its protein product is CASSEMGTAGS. The entire CDR3 protein is CASSEMGTAGSLHF.

A word on this clone: The read gets to within 3 residues of the CDR3 end, and the germline J gene fills in the rest. The chain has TRBV20-1 and TRBJ2-7, with 11 bases fitting TRBD2. V lost 4 bases to trimming and J lost 6 bases; unmatched junction nucleotides: 11. Germline CDR1 is DFQATT and CDR2 is SNEGSKA (reference sequence). CDR3 length: 15 residues. CDR3: CSATHSGREYAEQYF. The part of the CDR3 DNA that was read is TGCAGTGCTACCCATAGCGGGAGGGAGTACGCCGAG.

A word on this clone: The read halts 3 residues ahead of the CDR3 end, with the missing end drawn from the germline J gene. This rearrangement joins TRBV30 to TRBJ1-1; 11 positions match TRBD1. The CDR3 covers 11 residues. The ends lost 8 bases at V and 5 bases at J; junction bases unmatched: 1. The V gene's germline CDR1 is GTSNPN and CDR2 SVGIG (reference sequence). CDR3 DNA (partial): TGTGCCGGGGACAGGGGGACTGAA. Amino acid sequence: CAGDRGTE. The complete CDR3 reads CAGDRGTEAFF. Filled out from reference TRBV30 and TRBJ1-1, the complete variable domain reads SQTIHQWPATLVQPVGSPLSLECTVEGTSNPNLYWYRQAAGRGLQLLFYSVGIGQISSEVPQNLSASRPQDRQFILSSKKLLLSDSGFYLCAGDRGTEAFFGQGTRLTVV.

The CDR3 DNA, read in part, is TGCGCCAGCAGCTTCCTGGACAGGGGAGATGAAAAA. Its translation: CASSFLDRGDEK. The entire CDR3 protein reads CASSFLDRGDEKLFF. This rearrangement joins TRBV5-1 to TRBJ1-4; 9 nucleotides agree with TRBD1. The read is 3 residues too short to cover the CDR3 end, so that end is filled in from the germline J gene. The CDR3 runs 15 residues. The V gene's germline CDR1 is SGHRS and CDR2 YFSETQ. The J segment lost 6 bases and the V segment lost 2 bases, leaving 5 bases of the junction unmatched.

Notes on this clone: The read comes to an end 3 residues before the CDR3 does, leaving the germline J gene to fill in the end. V is TRBV4-1 and J is TRBJ2-1; 7 bases are a match to TRBD1. V was pared by 0 bases and J by 5 bases, with 4 bases of the junction left unmatched. This CDR3 has 15 amino acids. From germline, CDR1 is MGHRA and CDR2 YSYEKL. The CDR3 is CASSQEDRPNNEQFF. The DNA read from the CDR3 is TGCGCCAGCAGCCAAGAGGACAGGCCAAACAATGAG.

Comment on this clone: The read terminates 3 residues before the CDR3 end, so the remaining end is supplied by the germline J gene. The V and J genes are TRBV20-1 and TRBJ1-2; D is possibly TRBD1 (5 bases). Per the germline V gene, CDR1 is DFQATT and CDR2 is SNEGSKA (reference sequence). CDR3 length equals 13 residues. The sequenced CDR3 bases are TGCAGTGCTAGAGTTGCAGGGTGGGCCGGC. Translation gives CSARVAGWAG. The whole CDR3 protein is CSARVAGWAGYTF.

Details on this clone: Read data end 3 residues before the CDR3 end; the end is taken from the germline J gene. The chain employs TRBV13 and TRBJ1-4, with D tentatively TRBD1 (5 bases). Germline CDR1 and CDR2: PRHDT and FYEKMQ (reference sequence). There are 14 residues in the CDR3. CDR3 DNA, as far as it was read: TGTGCCAGCAGCTTAGGACATGGGGCCAACGTA. This codes for CASSLGHGANV. The full CDR3 is CASSLGHGANVLFF.

Of note for this clone: The missing CDR3 end, 3 residues past where the read stops, is filled in from the germline J gene. Within the sample, other DNA sequences also encode this same CDR3. The rearrangement links TRBV7-9 to TRBJ1-3; TRBD1 aligns across 7 bases. CDR1 is SEHNR, CDR2 FQNEAQ, per germline (reference sequence). This CDR3 is 13 amino acids long. CDR3 bases read: TGTGCCAGCAGCTTAGCAGGGGGCCCCTTA. Encoded protein: CASSLAGGPL. From start to end, the CDR3 is CASSLAGGPLIYF.

Details on this clone: The missing CDR3 end, 3 residues past where the read stops, is filled in from the germline J gene. This rearrangement joins TRBV20-1 to TRBJ2-5; 11 positions match TRBD2. Germline V CDR1 and CDR2: DFQATT, SNEGSKA (reference sequence). The CDR3 length is 17 residues. V lost 0 bases to trimming and J lost 5 bases; unmatched junction nucleotides: 11. The CDR3 protein is CSARDRGSGRAGETQYF. The DNA read from the CDR3 is TGCAGTGCTAGAGATCGGGGTAGCGGGAGGGCCGGTGAGACC.